This TCR beta chain was captured in a study of blood T cell repertoires in COVID-19. V lost 4 bases, J lost 0 bases, and 9 bases stayed unmatched. The CDR3 extends over 16 amino acids. CDR1 and CDR2 (germline): LGHDT, YNNKEL (reference sequence). TCRdb keeps only in-frame clones here, not all; method: immunoSEQ multiplex PCR. The sample includes roughly 53,000 clones, approximately 80% of them seen just once. The sample consisted of peripheral blood. The V call is TRBV3-1 (or the pseudogene TRBV3-2), the J call TRBJ2-7, with 7 bases that match TRBD2. The sequence was collected from a man aged 65 to 79 with active or convalescent COVID-19. CDR3 sequence (DNA): TGTGCCAGCAGCCCGTTCTTAGCGGGTACCTCCTACGAGCAGTACTTC. This codes for CASSPFLAGTSYEQYF.